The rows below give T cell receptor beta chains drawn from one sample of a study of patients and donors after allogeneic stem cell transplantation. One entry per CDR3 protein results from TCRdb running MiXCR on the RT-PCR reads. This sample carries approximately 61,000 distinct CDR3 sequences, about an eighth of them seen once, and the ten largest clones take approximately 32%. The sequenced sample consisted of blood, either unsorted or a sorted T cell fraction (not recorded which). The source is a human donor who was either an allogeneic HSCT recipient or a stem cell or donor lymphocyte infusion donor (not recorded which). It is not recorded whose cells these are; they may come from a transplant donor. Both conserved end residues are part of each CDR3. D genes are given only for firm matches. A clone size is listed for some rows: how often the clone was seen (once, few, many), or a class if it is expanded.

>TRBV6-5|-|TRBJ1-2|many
CASSYGTGIYGYTF
TGTGCCAGCAGTTACGGCACAGGGATCTATGGCTACACCTTC
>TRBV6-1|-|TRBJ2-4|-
CASSERVRLAKNIQYF
TGTGCCAGCAGTGAAAGAGTCAGACTAGCCAAAAACATTCAGTACTTC
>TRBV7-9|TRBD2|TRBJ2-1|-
CASSYGTSGRAIDEQFF
TGTGCCAGCAGCTACGGGACTAGCGGGAGGGCGATAGATGAGCAGTTCTTC
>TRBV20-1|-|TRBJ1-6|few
CSASSDSSPLHF
TGCAGTGCTAGCTCAGATTCTTCACCCCTCCACTTT
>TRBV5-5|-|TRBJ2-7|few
CASSLVGSSYEQYF
TGTGCCAGCAGCTTGGTCGGAAGCTCCTACGAGCAGTACTTC
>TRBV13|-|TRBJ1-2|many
CASSLDVTDTFGYGYTF
TGTGCCAGCAGCTTAGATGTGACAGACACATTCGGCTATGGCTACACCTTC
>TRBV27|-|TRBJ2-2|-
CASSLVSGTPRTGELFF
TGTGCCAGCAGTTTAGTGTCGGGGACTCCGCGCACCGGGGAGCTGTTTTTT
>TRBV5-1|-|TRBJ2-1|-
CASSLGTGIRHQQFF
TGCGCCAGCAGCTTGGGAACAGGGATCCGCCATCAGCAGTTCTTC
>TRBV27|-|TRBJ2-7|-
CASSFGGHSYEQYF
TGTGCCAGCAGTTTCGGGGGACACTCCTACGAGCAGTACTTC
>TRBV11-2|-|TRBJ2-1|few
CASSLSSAGTYNEQFF
TGTGCCAGCAGCTTAAGTTCGGCGGGGACATACAATGAGCAGTTCTTC
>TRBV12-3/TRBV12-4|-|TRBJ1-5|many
CASSFRVGNQPQHF
TGTGCCAGCAGTTTCAGGGTCGGGAATCAGCCCCAGCATTTT
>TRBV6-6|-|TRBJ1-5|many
CASSYSGYSNQPQHF
TGTGCCAGCAGTTACTCGGGGTATAGCAATCAGCCCCAGCATTTT
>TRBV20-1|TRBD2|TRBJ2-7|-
CSASGTSSYEQYF
TGCAGTGCTAGCGGGACTAGCTCCTACGAGCAGTACTTC
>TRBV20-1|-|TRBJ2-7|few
CSARDSSYEQYF
TGCAGTGCTAGGGACAGCTCCTACGAGCAGTACTTC
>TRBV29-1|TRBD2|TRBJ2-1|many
CSGFTSGGYDEQFF
TGCAGCGGCTTCACTAGCGGGGGTTACGATGAGCAGTTCTTC
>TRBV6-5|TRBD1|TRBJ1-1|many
CASRLPGGSNTEAFF
TGTGCCAGCAGGCTGCCAGGGGGCTCGAACACTGAAGCTTTCTTT
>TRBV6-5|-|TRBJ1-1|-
CASSYSRDWDYTEAFF
TGTGCCAGCAGTTACTCGAGAGATTGGGACTACACTGAAGCTTTCTTT
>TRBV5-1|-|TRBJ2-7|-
CASSPGPTYEQYF
TGCGCCAGCAGCCCCGGACCAACCTACGAGCAGTACTTC
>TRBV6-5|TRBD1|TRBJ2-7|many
CASSFGDRGYEQYF
TGTGCCAGCAGTTTTGGGGACAGGGGCTACGAGCAGTACTTC
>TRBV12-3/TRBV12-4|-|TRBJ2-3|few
CASSWVAGTDTQYF
TGTGCCAGCAGTTGGGTAGCGGGCACAGATACGCAGTATTTT
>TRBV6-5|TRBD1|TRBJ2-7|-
CASRDRGLGEQYF
TGTGCCAGCAGGGACAGGGGTTTGGGCGAGCAGTACTTC
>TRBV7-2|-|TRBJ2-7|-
CASSLVGVSSYEQYF
TGTGCCAGCAGCTTAGTGGGGGTTAGCTCCTACGAGCAGTACTTC